These T cell receptor beta chains were read from a single sample in a study of T cell responses to AZD1222 COVID-19 vaccine. This table comes from immunoSEQ multiplex PCR, and its TCRdb copy is limited to in-frame clones, with some not included. The sample includes about 260,000 clones, roughly 93% of them seen just once. Sample: peripheral blood, taken on day 0 of AZD1222 vaccination. The receptor source for this set is an adult in good health. CDR3s include the opening cysteine and the closing phenylalanine or tryptophan. A D gene is named only where the DNA matches it firmly. Rows may omit the clone size; those that give it use once, few, many or a size class.

d_call clone_size j_call v_call cdr3_nt cdr3_aa
- once TRBJ1-4 TRBV28 TGTGCCAGCAGCGCCCTTGGGGTTAATAATGAAAAACTGTTTTTT CASSALGVNNEKLFF
TRBD1 - TRBJ2-2 TRBV6-5 TGTGCCAGCAGACCGGGACAGGGTATCACCGGGGAGCTGTTTTTT CASRPGQGITGELFF
TRBD1 - TRBJ2-7 TRBV7-8 TGTGCCAGCAGCGCCCGGGACAGGGGATTTTACGAGCAGTACTTC CASSARDRGFYEQYF
- - TRBJ2-2 TRBV7-9 TGTGCCAGCAGCTTAGGTCAGGGAAGCGCCGGGGAGCTGTTTTTT CASSLGQGSAGELFF
- - TRBJ2-3 TRBV7-9 TGTGCCAGCAGTAACCCCCCCGGGGACCCCACAGATACGCAGTATTTT CASSNPPGDPTDTQYF
TRBD1 once TRBJ2-5 TRBV5-1 TGCGCCAGCAGCTCAGACAGGGGACAAGAGACCCAGTACTTC CASSSDRGQETQYF
- few TRBJ2-1 TRBV28 TGTGCCAGCAGTTTCTTACTAGCCCACAATGAGCAGTTCTTC CASSFLLAHNEQFF
TRBD2 once TRBJ2-7 TRBV28 TGTGCCAGCAGCGCCGGGGGGGAGGGAGCGAGGGAGCAGTACTTC CASSAGGEGAREQYF
- - TRBJ1-3 TRBV7-6 TGTGCCAGCAGCCCGGGTACAGGGAGTGGAAACACCATATATTTT CASSPGTGSGNTIYF
- - TRBJ2-7 TRBV10-3 TGTGCCATCAGTGAAGCCATACGTTACGAGCAGTACTTC CAISEAIRYEQYF
- - TRBJ1-5 TRBV13 TGTGCCAGCAGCTCGGCCAACAATCAGCCCCAGCATTTT CASSSANNQPQHF
TRBD1 - TRBJ2-3 TRBV5-1 TGCGCCAGCAGCTTGGCCGGGACAGGGGACTTCACAGATACGCAGTATTTT CASSLAGTGDFTDTQYF
- - TRBJ1-1 TRBV27 TGTGCCAGCAGGAAAGGAATGAACACTGAAGCTTTCTTT CASRKGMNTEAFF
- - TRBJ2-7 TRBV7-9 TGTGCCAGCAGTCGGGTCTCCTACGAGCAGTACTTC CASSRVSYEQYF
TRBD2 - TRBJ2-5 TRBV7-9 TGTGCCAGCACCGGGAGGTTGGCGGAGACCCAGTACTTC CASTGRLAETQYF
- - TRBJ1-1 TRBV18 TGTGCCAGCTCACCTTCCCCAGGGCCGGGAGCTTTCTTT CASSPSPGPGAFF
- - TRBJ1-2 TRBV4-1 TGCGCCAGCAGCCGGGACGTGAGTTATGGCTACACCTTC CASSRDVSYGYTF
- - TRBJ2-7 TRBV19 TGTGCCAGTAGTATATCTCCGGCGGGGACCTACGAGCAGTACTTC CASSISPAGTYEQYF
TRBD1 - TRBJ2-7 TRBV5-1 TGCGCCAGCAGCCCCGACAGGGTGAGCTCCTACGAGCAGTACTTC CASSPDRVSSYEQYF
- - TRBJ1-2 TRBV15 TGTGCCACCAGCAGTAGCGCGTATGGCTACACCTTC CATSSSAYGYTF
TRBD1 - TRBJ2-2 TRBV11-3 TGTGCCAGCAGCAGAGCCGGGACAGGGCACACCGGGGAGCTGTTTTTT CASSRAGTGHTGELFF
TRBD1 - TRBJ2-7 TRBV2 TGTGCCAGCAGTGAAATTCCCGGGACAGGGGCCTACGAGCAGTACTTC CASSEIPGTGAYEQYF
- - TRBJ2-7 TRBV14 TGTGCCAGCAGCCCCTTTGGCGACGAGCAGTACTTC CASSPFGDEQYF
- - TRBJ2-7 TRBV7-3 TGTGCCAGCAGCTTAAACCCTGCGACTTACTACGAGCAGTACTTC CASSLNPATYYEQYF